The present TCR beta chain was sequenced within a study of T cell responses to AZD1222 COVID-19 vaccine. Concerning this clone: Its antigen remains unknown.

Repertoires were generated with immunoSEQ multiplex PCR, while TCRdb's copy carries only in-frame clones and drops some. This sample carries 200,000 to 250,000 clones, approximately 94% of them seen once, and the ten largest clones take over 1.5%. Study-wide results and caveats: Two doses of AZD1222 preceded a rise in Spike-specific TCR breadth and depth.

The CDR3 sequence is 15 residues long. Trimming removed 4 bases at V and 6 bases at J, with 16 bases between. Looked up from germline, CDR1 is SEHNR and CDR2 is FQNEAQ (reference sequence). This material consisted of peripheral blood, taken 28 days after the second dose of the MenACWY control vaccine. The TCR originated in an adult who received the MenACWY meningococcal vaccine as a control. This chain connects TRBV7-9 to TRBJ2-1; the D is unclear. CDR3 loop: CASSSLRNNGNEQFF. CDR3 nucleotides: TGTGCCAGCAGCTCGTTACGGAACAACGGCAATGAGCAGTTCTTC.